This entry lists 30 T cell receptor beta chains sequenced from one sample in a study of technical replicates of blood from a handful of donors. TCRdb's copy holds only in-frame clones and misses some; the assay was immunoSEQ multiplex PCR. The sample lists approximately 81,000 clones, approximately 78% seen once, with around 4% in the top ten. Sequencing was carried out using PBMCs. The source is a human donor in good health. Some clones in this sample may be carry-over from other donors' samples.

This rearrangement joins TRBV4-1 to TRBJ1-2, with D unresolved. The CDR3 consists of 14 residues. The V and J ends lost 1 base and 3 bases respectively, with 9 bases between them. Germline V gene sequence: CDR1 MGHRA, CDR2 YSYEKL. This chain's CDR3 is CASSQGQEDYGYTF. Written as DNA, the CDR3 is TGCGCCAGCAGCCAAGGTCAGGAAGACTATGGCTACACCTTC.

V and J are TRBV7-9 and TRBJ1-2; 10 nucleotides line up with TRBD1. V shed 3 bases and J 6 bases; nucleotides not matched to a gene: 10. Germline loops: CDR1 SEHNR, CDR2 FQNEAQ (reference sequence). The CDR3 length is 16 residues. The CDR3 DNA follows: TGTGCCAGCAGCTTGACGAGACAGGGGGCCGGGGATGGCTACACCTTC. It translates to CASSLTRQGAGDGYTF.

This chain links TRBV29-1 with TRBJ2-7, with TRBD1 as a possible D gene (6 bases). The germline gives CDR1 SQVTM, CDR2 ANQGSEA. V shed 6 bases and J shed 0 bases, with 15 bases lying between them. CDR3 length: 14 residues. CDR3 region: CSVAGTRDSYEQYF. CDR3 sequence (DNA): TGCAGCGTCGCCGGGACAAGGGACTCCTACGAGCAGTACTTC.

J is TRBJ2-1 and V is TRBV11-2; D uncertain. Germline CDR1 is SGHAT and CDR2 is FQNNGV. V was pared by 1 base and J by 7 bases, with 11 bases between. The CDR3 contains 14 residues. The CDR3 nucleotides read TGTGCCAGCAGCTTAGCTTTGCGACAAAATGAGCAGTTCTTC. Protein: CASSLALRQNEQFF.

CDR3 bases: TGTGCCAGCAGCCCGGGACAGGGGGCAGCTAACTATGGCTACACCTTC. Its translation: CASSPGQGAANYGYTF. J is TRBJ1-2 and V is TRBV5-5, with 12 nucleotides matching TRBD1. V dropped 4 bases and J dropped 0; count of bases not matched to a gene: 4. Germline CDR1 reads SGHKS; CDR2 reads YYEKEE (reference sequence). This CDR3 is 16 amino acids long.

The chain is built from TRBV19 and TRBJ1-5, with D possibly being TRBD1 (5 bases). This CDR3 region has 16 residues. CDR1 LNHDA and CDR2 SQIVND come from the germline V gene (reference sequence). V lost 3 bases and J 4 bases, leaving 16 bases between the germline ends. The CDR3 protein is CASSIIGVTRNQPQHF. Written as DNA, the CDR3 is TGTGCCAGTAGTATTATAGGGGTGACAAGAAATCAGCCCCAGCATTTT. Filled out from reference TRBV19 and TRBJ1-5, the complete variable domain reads DGGITQSPKYLFRKEGQNVTLSCEQNLNHDAMYWYRQDPGQGLRLIYYSQIVNDFQKGDIAEGYSVSREKKESFPLTVTSAQKNPTAFYLCASSIIGVTRNQPQHFGDGTRLSIL.

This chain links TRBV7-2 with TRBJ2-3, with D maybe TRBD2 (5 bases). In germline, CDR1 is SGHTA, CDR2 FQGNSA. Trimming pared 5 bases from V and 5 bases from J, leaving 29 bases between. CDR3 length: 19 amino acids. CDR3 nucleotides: TGTGCCAGCAGCGGGAGCGTGGCTCGACGCCTTCTCGCCCGAGATACGCAGTATTTT. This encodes CASSGSVARRLLARDTQYF.

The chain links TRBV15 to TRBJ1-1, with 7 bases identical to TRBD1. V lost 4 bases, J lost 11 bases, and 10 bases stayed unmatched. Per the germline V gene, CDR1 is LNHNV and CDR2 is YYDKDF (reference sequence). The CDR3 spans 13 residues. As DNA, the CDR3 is TGTGCCACCAGCAACTGGGACAGTCCGAGGGCTTTCTTT. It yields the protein CATSNWDSPRAFF.

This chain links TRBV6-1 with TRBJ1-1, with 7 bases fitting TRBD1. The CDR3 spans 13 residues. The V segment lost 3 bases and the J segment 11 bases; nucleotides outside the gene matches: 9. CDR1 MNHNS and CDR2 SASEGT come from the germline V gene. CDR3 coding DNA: TGTGCCAGCAGTGACACAGGGGCCGGTGGCGCTTTCTTT. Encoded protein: CASSDTGAGGAFF.

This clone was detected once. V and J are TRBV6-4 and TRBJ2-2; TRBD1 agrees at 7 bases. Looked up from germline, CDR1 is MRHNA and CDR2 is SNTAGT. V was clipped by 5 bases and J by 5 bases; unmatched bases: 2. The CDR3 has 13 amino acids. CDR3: CASSKTGTGELFF. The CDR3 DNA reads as TGTGCCAGCAGTAAGACAGGGACCGGGGAGCTGTTTTTT.

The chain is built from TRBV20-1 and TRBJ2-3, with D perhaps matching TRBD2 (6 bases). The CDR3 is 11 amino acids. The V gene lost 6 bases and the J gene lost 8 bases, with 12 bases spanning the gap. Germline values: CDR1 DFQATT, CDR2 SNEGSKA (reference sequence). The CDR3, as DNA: TGCAGTGCCCTTCCTAGCGCTACGCAGTATTTT. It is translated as CSALPSATQYF.

CDR3 region: CASSLGQIYGYTF. The CDR3 nucleotides read TGTGCCAGCAGCTTAGGGCAGATCTATGGCTACACCTTC. The V gene is TRBV11-2, the J gene TRBJ1-2; D remains ambiguous. Trimming pared 1 base from V and 4 bases from J, leaving 7 bases between. The CDR3 has 13 residues. The germline V gene encodes CDR1 SGHAT and CDR2 FQNNGV.

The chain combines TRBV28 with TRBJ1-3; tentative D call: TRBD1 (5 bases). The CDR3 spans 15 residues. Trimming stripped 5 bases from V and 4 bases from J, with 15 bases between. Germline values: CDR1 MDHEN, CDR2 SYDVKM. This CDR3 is CASSPGLPIGNTIYF. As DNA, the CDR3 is TGTGCCAGCAGTCCGGGACTCCCCATCGGAAACACCATATATTTT.

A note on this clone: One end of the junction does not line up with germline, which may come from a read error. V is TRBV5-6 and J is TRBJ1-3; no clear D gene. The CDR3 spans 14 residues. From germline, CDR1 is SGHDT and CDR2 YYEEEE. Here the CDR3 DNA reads TGTGCCAGCAACTTGGACGGAGCTGGAAACACCATATATTTT. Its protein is CASNLDGAGNTIYF.

The CDR3 region is CASSSGSPLHF. As DNA, the CDR3 is TGTGCCAGCAGCTCCGGGTCACCCCTCCACTTT. This chain joins TRBV11-2 and TRBJ1-6; D gene unclear. CDR3 size: 11 residues. V was pared by 4 bases and J by 10 bases, with 5 bases between. CDR1 is SGHAT, CDR2 FQNNGV, per germline.

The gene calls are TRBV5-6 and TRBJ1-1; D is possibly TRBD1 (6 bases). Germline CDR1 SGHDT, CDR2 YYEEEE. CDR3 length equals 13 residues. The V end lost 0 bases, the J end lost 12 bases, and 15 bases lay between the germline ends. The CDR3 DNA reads TGTGCCAGCAGCTTGGGGGCAGGGGCCGCCACTTTCTTT. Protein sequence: CASSLGAGAATFF.

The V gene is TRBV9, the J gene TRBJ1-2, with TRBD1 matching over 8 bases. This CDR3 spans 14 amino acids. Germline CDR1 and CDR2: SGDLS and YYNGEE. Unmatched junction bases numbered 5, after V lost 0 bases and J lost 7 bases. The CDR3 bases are TGTGCCAGCAGCGTAGCGGACAGGGCCCTTGGCTACACCTTC. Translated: CASSVADRALGYTF.

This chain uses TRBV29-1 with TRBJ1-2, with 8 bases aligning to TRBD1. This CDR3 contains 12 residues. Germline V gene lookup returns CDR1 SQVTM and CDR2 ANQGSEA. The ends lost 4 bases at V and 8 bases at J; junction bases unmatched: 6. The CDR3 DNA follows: TGCAGCGTTGGAGACAGGGGTGAAGGCTACACCTTC. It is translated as CSVGDRGEGYTF.

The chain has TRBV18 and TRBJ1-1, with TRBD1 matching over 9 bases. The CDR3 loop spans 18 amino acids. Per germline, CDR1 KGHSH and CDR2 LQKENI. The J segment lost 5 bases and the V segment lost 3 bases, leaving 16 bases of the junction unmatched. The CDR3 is CASSPTLSGTGQGTEAFF. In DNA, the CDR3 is TGTGCCAGCTCACCGACACTCTCAGGGACAGGGCAAGGGACTGAAGCTTTCTTT.

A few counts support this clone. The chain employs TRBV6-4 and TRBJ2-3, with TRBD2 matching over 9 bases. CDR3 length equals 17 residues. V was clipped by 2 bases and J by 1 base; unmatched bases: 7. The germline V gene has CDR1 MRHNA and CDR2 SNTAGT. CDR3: CASSDTLAGVGTDTQYF. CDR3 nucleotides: TGTGCCAGCAGTGACACATTAGCGGGAGTCGGCACAGATACGCAGTATTTT.

The DNA of the CDR3 is TGTGCCAGCAGCTTTCAGGGGGACACTGAAGCTTTCTTT. The encoded protein is CASSFQGDTEAFF. The chain has TRBV7-2 and TRBJ1-1; 7 positions match TRBD1. The CDR3 covers 13 residues. With V trimmed by 3 bases and J by 3 bases, 1 base remained unmatched. Per germline, CDR1 SGHTA and CDR2 FQGNSA.

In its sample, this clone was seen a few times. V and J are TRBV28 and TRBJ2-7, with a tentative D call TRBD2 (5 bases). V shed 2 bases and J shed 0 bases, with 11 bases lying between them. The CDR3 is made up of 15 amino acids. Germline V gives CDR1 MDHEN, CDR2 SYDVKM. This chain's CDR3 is CASSLEGRSSYEQYF. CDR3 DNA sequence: TGTGCCAGCAGTTTAGAGGGCCGGAGCTCCTACGAGCAGTACTTC.

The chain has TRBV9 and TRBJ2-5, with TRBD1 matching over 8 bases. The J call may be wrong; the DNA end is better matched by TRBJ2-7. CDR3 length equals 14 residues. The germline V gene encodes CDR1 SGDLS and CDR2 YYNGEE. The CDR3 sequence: CASSGQGSPDEQYF. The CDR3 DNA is TGTGCCAGCAGTGGACAGGGATCCCCAGACGAGCAGTACTTC.

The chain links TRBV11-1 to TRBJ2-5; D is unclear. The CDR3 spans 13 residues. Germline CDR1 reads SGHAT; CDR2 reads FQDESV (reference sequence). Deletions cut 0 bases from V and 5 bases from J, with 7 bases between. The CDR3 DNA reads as TGTGCCAGCAGCTTAGCGCTTCGGGAGACCCAGTACTTC. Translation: CASSLALRETQYF.

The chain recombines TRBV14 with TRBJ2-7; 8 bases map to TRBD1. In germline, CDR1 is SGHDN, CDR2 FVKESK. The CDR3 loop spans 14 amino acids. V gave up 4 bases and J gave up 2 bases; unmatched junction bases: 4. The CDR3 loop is CASSLRTGTYEQYF. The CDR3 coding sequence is TGTGCCAGCAGCCTAAGGACAGGGACCTACGAGCAGTACTTC.

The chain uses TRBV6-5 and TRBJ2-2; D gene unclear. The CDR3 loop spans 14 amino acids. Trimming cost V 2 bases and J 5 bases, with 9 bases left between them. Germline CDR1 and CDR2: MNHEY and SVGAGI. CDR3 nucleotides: TGTGCCAGCAGTTACGGTTCTAGGACCGGGGAGCTGTTTTTT. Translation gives CASSYGSRTGELFF.

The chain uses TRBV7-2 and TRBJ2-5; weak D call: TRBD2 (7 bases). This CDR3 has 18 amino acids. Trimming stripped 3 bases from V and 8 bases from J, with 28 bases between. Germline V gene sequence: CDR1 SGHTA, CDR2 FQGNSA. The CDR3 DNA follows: TGTGCCAGCAGCTTTGTGTACTTACTGGCGGGAGAGGGGGGAACCCAGTACTTC. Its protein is CASSFVYLLAGEGGTQYF.

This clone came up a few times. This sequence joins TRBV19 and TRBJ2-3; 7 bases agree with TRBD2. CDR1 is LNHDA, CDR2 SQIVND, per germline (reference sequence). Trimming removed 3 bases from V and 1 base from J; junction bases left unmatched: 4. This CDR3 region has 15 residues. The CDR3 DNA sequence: TGTGCCAGTAGTATGCCTAGCGGCCGCACAGATACGCAGTATTTT. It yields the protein CASSMPSGRTDTQYF.

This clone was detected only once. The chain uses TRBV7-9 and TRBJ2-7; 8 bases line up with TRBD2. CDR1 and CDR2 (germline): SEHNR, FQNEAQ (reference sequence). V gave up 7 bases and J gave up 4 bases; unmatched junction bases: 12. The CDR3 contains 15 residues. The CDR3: CASTPGGAGAYEQYF. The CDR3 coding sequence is TGTGCCAGCACCCCCGGGGGAGCGGGAGCGTACGAGCAGTACTTC.

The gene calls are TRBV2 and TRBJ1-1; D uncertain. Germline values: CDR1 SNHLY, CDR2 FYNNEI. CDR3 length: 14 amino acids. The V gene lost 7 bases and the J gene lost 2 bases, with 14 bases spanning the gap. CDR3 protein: CASKKVEGNTEAFF. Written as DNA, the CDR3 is TGTGCCAGCAAAAAAGTAGAGGGAAACACTGAAGCTTTCTTT.